The entry below gives a single T cell receptor (beta chain) sequence along with its context. Its cognate antigen is unknown. This sample stems from a study of cytomegalovirus exposure and HLA in healthy donors. Overall study findings and caveats: As confirmed in vitro, a few CMV-associated chains were specific for CMV antigens. The study flagged some 180 TCR beta chains as cytomegalovirus-associated.

Germline CDR1 and CDR2: GTSNPN and SVGIG (reference sequence). With V trimmed by 5 bases and J by 2 bases, 5 bases remained unmatched. The CDR3 contains 13 residues. The donors were part of the validation cohort, which consisted of roughly 120 subjects and was separate from the first cohort of 600 to 850 subjects. The method was immunoSEQ multiplex PCR; TCRdb's version includes in-frame clones alone and lacks a portion of them. The table shows some 99,000 clones, with 88% occurring only once. The TCR was taken from a woman aged 18-30 years in good health and CMV-seronegative. Sequenced input: PBMCs. This chain uses TRBV30 with TRBJ1-2; 7 bases align to TRBD1. Here the CDR3 DNA reads TGTGCCTGGGTGAAGACAGGGAACTATGGCTACACCTTC. Its protein is CAWVKTGNYGYTF. Combining the CDR3 with reference TRBV30 and TRBJ1-2 gives the whole variable domain SQTIHQWPATLVQPVGSPLSLECTVEGTSNPNLYWYRQAAGRGLQLLFYSVGIGQISSEVPQNLSASRPQDRQFILSSKKLLLSDSGFYLCAWVKTGNYGYTFGSGTRLTVV.